Following are 5 T cell receptor beta chains from one sample sequenced in a study of blood T cell repertoires in COVID-19. TCRdb's table, derived via immunoSEQ multiplex PCR, lists solely in-frame clones and lacks some. In the table there are 330,000 or so clones, around 90% of which are singletons. Specimen: peripheral blood. The receptors derive from a man aged 25-45 years with COVID-19, enrolled during active disease.

J is TRBJ2-2 and V is TRBV2; perhaps TRBD2 as D (7 bases). Between the trimmed V and J ends, which lost 6 bases and 4 bases, there was a span of 21 bases. Germline CDR1 and CDR2: SNHLY and FYNNEI. The CDR3 has 17 residues. The CDR3 region has the DNA TGTGCCAGCAGCCCCTCTTGGGGGGGGCCGACCACCGGGGAGCTGTTTTTT. Translation gives CASSPSWGGPTTGELFF.

The J gene is TRBJ2-1, the V gene TRBV27; D is perhaps TRBD2 (5 bases). The CDR3 has 12 residues. V lost 5 bases to trimming and J lost 10 bases, with 12 bases between them. In germline, CDR1 is MNHEY, CDR2 SMNVEV (reference sequence). CDR3 DNA: TGTGCCAGCAGTCCCATCGGGATGGAGCAGTTCTTC. Translation: CASSPIGMEQFF.

This clone was detected once. The chain employs TRBV15 and TRBJ1-1; the D is unclear. V was trimmed by 0 bases and J by 2 bases, leaving 16 bases between them. The CDR3 contains 17 residues. Germline loops: CDR1 LNHNV, CDR2 YYDKDF (reference sequence). The CDR3 nucleotides are TGTGCCACCAGCAGAGATCAGGTTGGGCAGACAAACACTGAAGCTTTCTTT. It translates to CATSRDQVGQTNTEAFF. Based on the CDR3 plus reference TRBV15 and TRBJ1-1, the full variable domain is DAMVIQNPRYQVTQFGKPVTLSCSQTLNHNVMYWYQQKSSQAPKLLFHYYDKDFNNEADTPDNFQSRRPNTSFCFLDIRSPGLGDTAMYLCATSRDQVGQTNTEAFFGQGTRLTVV.

This chain joins TRBV5-6 and TRBJ2-5, with D unclear. The V and J ends lost 2 bases and 1 base respectively, with 18 bases between them. The CDR3 consists of 17 residues. Germline CDR1 and CDR2: SGHDT and YYEEEE. CDR3 nucleotides: TGTGCCAGCAGCTTCAAGAGACCTCGGGTGGTCCAAGAGACCCAGTACTTC. Translation: CASSFKRPRVVQETQYF.

The V call is TRBV7-9, the J call TRBJ2-7; D is undetermined. Germline V gene data show CDR1 as SEHNR and CDR2 as FQNEAQ (reference sequence). The CDR3 is made up of 14 amino acids. V was cut by 1 base and J by 7 bases, with 14 bases left in between. The chain's CDR3 is CASSLGRGSWEQYF. The CDR3 DNA reads TGTGCCAGCAGCTTAGGGCGCGGTTCATGGGAGCAGTACTTC.